The 23 T cell receptor beta chains listed next were all sequenced from one sample in a study of patients and donors after allogeneic stem cell transplantation. Each CDR3 protein is one row after TCRdb ran MiXCR on the RT-PCR reads. The sample lists hundreds of thousands of distinct CDR3 sequences, 15% to 20% occurring once. The specimen sequenced was blood, either unsorted or a sorted T cell fraction (not recorded which). The receptors stem from a human donor who was either an allogeneic HSCT recipient or a stem cell or donor lymphocyte infusion donor (not recorded which). It is not recorded whose cells these are; they may come from a transplant donor.

This clonotype has just one count. The CDR3 DNA follows: TGTGCCAGCAGCCAGATGGGGGGCTCAACCTACGAGCAGTACTTC. Its translation: CASSQMGGSTYEQYF. The rearrangement uses TRBV9 and TRBJ2-7; the D gene could be TRBD1 or TRBD2 (6 bases each). Germline values: CDR1 SGDLS, CDR2 YYNGEE. The CDR3 is made up of 15 amino acids. Trimming removed 4 bases from V and 2 bases from J, with 16 bases in between.

This chain joins TRBV12-3 or TRBV12-4 and TRBJ2-4; D gene unclear. The V and J ends lost 2 bases and 3 bases respectively, with 8 bases between them. This CDR3 is 14 amino acids long. The DNA of the CDR3 is TGTGCCAGCAGTTTAATCGTCGACAAAAACATTCAGTACTTC. Its translation: CASSLIVDKNIQYF.

This clonotype showed up just a few times. V is TRBV3-1 and J is TRBJ1-1, with D possibly matching TRBD1 (5 bases). Germline V gene lookup returns CDR1 LGHDT and CDR2 YNNKEL (reference sequence). This CDR3 has 13 amino acids. Trimming cost V 1 base and J 10 bases, with 13 bases left between them. The CDR3 nucleotides read TGTGCCAGCAGCCAAGCCCCCCAGGGAGGAGCTTTCTTT. Its translation: CASSQAPQGGAFF.

There are a few counts of this clonotype. The chain uses TRBV20-1 and TRBJ1-5, with TRBD1 as a possible D gene (5 bases). This CDR3 comprises 14 residues. The V gene's germline CDR1 is DFQATT and CDR2 SNEGSKA (reference sequence). Between the trimmed V and J ends, which lost 3 bases and 6 bases, there was a span of 15 bases. CDR3 coding DNA: TGCAGTGCTAGCGTTCAGGGTGGGAGTCAGCCCCAGCATTTT. Amino acids: CSASVQGGSQPQHF.

CDR3 bases: TGCAGTGCTATAAACTTCCGAGGAGCTTTCTTT. Its translation: CSAINFRGAFF. The V gene is TRBV20-1, the J gene TRBJ1-1; no definite D call. V shed 4 bases and J shed 10 bases, with 13 bases lying between them. This CDR3 has 11 amino acids. Germline CDR1 DFQATT, CDR2 SNEGSKA (reference sequence).

In regard to this clonotype: This may come from a read error, since a much larger clone is one base off. V and J are TRBV6-5 and TRBJ1-6; D is unresolved. The CDR3 contains 12 residues. Trimming pared 0 bases from V and 10 bases from J, leaving 4 bases between. Germline CDR1 and CDR2: MNHEY and SVGAGI. CDR3 bases: TGTGCCAGCAGTTACTCGGGCTCACCCCTCCACTTT. It specifies CASSYSGSPLHF.

About this clonotype: A much bigger clone sits one base away, suggesting this may be a read error. This chain connects TRBV5-1 to TRBJ2-5, with D possibly being TRBD2 (5 bases). The CDR3 runs to 14 residues. CDR1 is SGHRS, CDR2 YFSETQ, per germline. The CDR3, as DNA: TGCGCCGGCAGCTTCGGGAACGTTGAAGAGACCCAGTACTTC. The encoded protein is CAGSFGNVEETQYF.

This clonotype turned up a few times. The J gene is TRBJ2-5, the V gene TRBV4-2; 8 nucleotides match TRBD1. From germline, CDR1 is LGHNA and CDR2 YNFKEQ. This CDR3 comprises 16 residues. Unmatched junction bases numbered 9, after V lost 5 bases and J lost 1 base. The CDR3 region has the DNA TGTGCCAGCAGCACAGCGACAGGGGCGGGCCAAGAGACCCAGTACTTC. Amino acid sequence: CASSTATGAGQETQYF.

This clonotype has more than one count but fewer than ten. The chain links TRBV2 to TRBJ1-1; maybe TRBD1 (6 bases). The germline CDR1 and CDR2 sequences are SNHLY and FYNNEI. V was cut by 10 bases and J by 0 bases, with 12 bases left in between. This CDR3 has 13 residues. The DNA of the CDR3 is TGTGCCAACTCGACAGGAATGAACACTGAAGCTTTCTTT. It encodes CANSTGMNTEAFF.

This clonotype showed up just a few times. The CDR3 DNA reads TGTGCCACCAGTGATGCCACCTCAGGGGCGCTAGCCAAAAACATTCAGTACTTC. Amino acids: CATSDATSGALAKNIQYF. The V gene is TRBV24-1, the J gene TRBJ2-4, with D perhaps matching TRBD1 (6 bases). Trimming cost V 3 bases and J 0 bases, with 17 bases left between them. The CDR3 extends over 18 amino acids. The germline CDR1 and CDR2 sequences are KGHDR and SFDVKD.

This clonotype was counted only a few times. The J gene is TRBJ1-2, the V gene TRBV10-3, with D uncertain. CDR1 is ENHRY and CDR2 is SYGVKD in the germline V gene. The CDR3 totals 14 residues. Trimming took 3 bases from V and 2 from J, leaving 10 bases between them. CDR3 in amino acids: CAISDPTENYGYTF. Here the CDR3 DNA reads TGTGCCATCAGTGACCCGACGGAAAACTATGGCTACACCTTC.

This clonotype was seen a few times. This chain connects TRBV7-2 to TRBJ1-1, with D tentatively TRBD1 (6 bases). Germline V lookup: CDR1 SGHTA, CDR2 FQGNSA. The V end lost 5 bases, the J end lost 3 bases, and 16 bases lay between the germline ends. The CDR3 has 15 residues. CDR3 residues: CASSVLRGGDTEAFF. The CDR3 bases are TGTGCCAGCAGCGTCCTCAGGGGAGGGGACACTGAAGCTTTCTTT.

The chain couples TRBV7-9 to TRBJ1-1, with D uncertain. The CDR3 is 15 amino acids. CDR1 SEHNR and CDR2 FQNEAQ come from the germline V gene (reference sequence). With 1 base removed from V and 1 base from J, the gap between germline ends came to 10 bases. The CDR3 protein is CASSLDQKPNTEAFF. CDR3 bases: TGTGCCAGCAGCTTAGATCAGAAACCGAACACTGAAGCTTTCTTT.

This chain links TRBV20-1 with TRBJ2-1, with 9 bases that match TRBD1. This CDR3 has 16 residues. The V segment lost 3 bases and the J segment 8 bases; nucleotides outside the gene matches: 14. Germline-derived CDR1 and CDR2 are DFQATT and SNEGSKA (reference sequence). The CDR3 region is CSASRGQGIVYYEQFF. In DNA form, the CDR3 reads TGCAGTGCTAGTCGGGGACAGGGTATTGTGTATTATGAGCAGTTCTTC.

The chain carries TRBV5-5 and TRBJ1-2, with D possibly TRBD1 on 6 matching bases. Germline V gene sequence: CDR1 SGHKS, CDR2 YYEKEE (reference sequence). The CDR3 is 18 amino acids. V lost 4 bases, J lost 4 bases, and 26 bases lay in between. Here the CDR3 reads CASSHSSGLRGIFYGYTF. In DNA form, the CDR3 reads TGTGCCAGCAGCCATTCCTCGGGGCTCAGGGGAATTTTCTATGGCTACACCTTC.

This clonotype was detected a few times. The chain recombines TRBV4-2 with TRBJ2-1, with 13 bases aligning to TRBD2. The V gene end was trimmed by 4 bases and the J gene end by 3 bases; junction bases not matched to a gene: 6. CDR3 size: 17 residues. Germline loops: CDR1 LGHNA, CDR2 YNFKEQ. The CDR3 reads CASSLGLAGAVYNEQFF. As DNA, the CDR3 is TGTGCCAGCAGCCTCGGACTAGCGGGAGCTGTCTACAATGAGCAGTTCTTC.

The genes are TRBV6-5 and TRBJ2-2; D ambiguous. Trimming cost V 4 bases and J 1 base, with 13 bases left between them. CDR3 length: 16 residues. The germline V gene encodes CDR1 MNHEY and CDR2 SVGAGI. The CDR3 sequence: CASSSHPTVNTGELFF. CDR3 sequence (DNA): TGTGCCAGCAGTTCCCACCCGACGGTGAACACCGGGGAGCTGTTTTTT.

This clonotype was seen more than once but under ten times. The chain is built from TRBV27 and TRBJ2-7, with a possible D match to TRBD2 (5 bases). Per germline, CDR1 MNHEY and CDR2 SMNVEV (reference sequence). Trimming cost V 5 bases and J 7 bases, with 12 bases left between them. The CDR3 loop spans 12 amino acids. The CDR3 sequence: CASSPRRGEQYF. The CDR3 DNA follows: TGTGCCAGCAGTCCCCGGCGCGGGGAGCAGTACTTC.

In this sample, this clonotype turned up a few times. V and J are TRBV20-1 and TRBJ2-7; D call uncertain. Trimming took 3 bases from V and 4 from J, leaving 1 base between them. Germline V gene lookup returns CDR1 DFQATT and CDR2 SNEGSKA (reference sequence). The CDR3 loop spans 9 amino acids. Written as DNA, the CDR3 is TGCAGTGCTAGTTACGAGCAGTACTTC. It yields the protein CSASYEQYF.

This clonotype was observed a handful of times. CDR3 nucleotides: TGTGCCAGCAGTTACCTTTGGGGGGGGGCGTTGAGGGCTTTCTTT. Translated: CASSYLWGGALRAFF. The chain is built from TRBV12-3 or TRBV12-4 and TRBJ1-1, with D possibly TRBD1 on 6 matching bases. Trimming stripped 4 bases from V and 11 bases from J, with 23 bases between. There are 15 residues in the CDR3.

This clonotype was seen a handful of times. The gene calls are TRBV4-1 and TRBJ1-2, with D unclear. The V end was cut by 0 bases, the J end by 4 bases, with 9 bases between. This CDR3 has 14 amino acids. Germline lookup yields CDR1 MGHRA and CDR2 YSYEKL. The CDR3 bases are TGCGCCAGCAGCCAAGAGGCGCGGGGCTATGGCTACACCTTC. Its protein is CASSQEARGYGYTF.

There are a few counts of this clonotype. The CDR3 protein is CASSRISGGADTQYF. The CDR3 region has the DNA TGTGCCAGCAGCCGGATCTCGGGGGGGGCAGATACGCAGTATTTT. J is TRBJ2-3 and V is TRBV7-3, with 8 bases that match TRBD2. Germline trimming cut 5 bases from V and 4 bases from J; bases unmatched to any gene: 8. The length of the CDR3 is 15 residues. CDR1 is SGHTA, CDR2 FQGTGA, per germline.

The chain joins TRBV6-1 to TRBJ1-1, with a possible D match to TRBD1 (5 bases). CDR1 and CDR2 (germline): MNHNS, SASEGT. V was shortened by 6 bases and J by 1 base, with 15 bases between the two germline ends. The length of the CDR3 is 15 residues. Here the CDR3 DNA reads TGTGCCAGCAGCACAGTACAGGTGGGGAACACTGAAGCTTTCTTT. Translating gives CASSTVQVGNTEAFF.